This T cell receptor beta chain emerged from a study of T-cell reconstitution after alpha-beta-depleted transplantation in children. Overall study findings and caveats: It was newly produced T cells that mostly accounted for T-cell counts and diversity one year after transplant. Approximately two months post-transplant, alpha-beta T cells reportedly originated from several hundred expanded graft clones.

Turning to this clonotype: Its specificity is not known. Because the CDR3 is missing its conserved closing phenylalanine or tryptophan, this is likely a read error.

The CDR3 spans 14 residues. V gave up 3 bases and J gave up 2 bases, with 14 bases separating them. Germline V CDR1 and CDR2: DFQATT, SNEGSKA (reference sequence). This sample's TCRbeta library carried unique molecular identifier barcodes. TCRdb analysed the PCR reads with MiXCR anew, one entry per CDR3 protein. Altogether approximately 630,000 distinct CDR3 sequences are present, about 12% being singletons, with the ten largest covering about 0.79%. The genes are TRBV20-1 and TRBJ2-7, with a tentative D call TRBD1 (7 bases). Here the sequenced sample was PBMCs, taken before TCRalphabeta/CD19-depleted stem cell transplant. The sequence derives from a girl under 10 years old with congenital amegakaryocytic thrombocytopenia, due to receive a stem cell transplant. CDR3 protein: CSASSGGYAYEQYS. In nucleotides, the CDR3 is TGCAGTGCTAGTTCAGGGGGGTACGCCTACGAGCAGTACTCC.